These 17 T cell receptor beta chains were all obtained from the same sample, sequenced in a study of technical replicates of blood from several donors. TCRdb's copy holds only in-frame clones and misses some; the assay was immunoSEQ multiplex PCR. Here the sample spans about 75,000 clones, 97% being singletons. Sequencing was done on a sample of T cells isolated from PBMCs. The receptors shown here come from a human donor in good health.

V is TRBV19 and J is TRBJ2-3, with a possible D match to TRBD2 (6 bases). The CDR3 sequence is 14 residues long. From germline, CDR1 is LNHDA and CDR2 SQIVND (reference sequence). V was trimmed by 7 bases and J by 2 bases, leaving 13 bases between them. The CDR3 here is CASKASANTDTQYF. CDR3 in DNA: TGTGCCAGTAAGGCTAGCGCGAACACAGATACGCAGTATTTT.

The chain carries TRBV27 and TRBJ1-5; D gene ambiguous. V was cut by 8 bases and J by 6 bases, with 8 bases left in between. Germline CDR1 MNHEY, CDR2 SMNVEV (reference sequence). This CDR3 spans 11 amino acids. CDR3 nucleotides: TGTGCCAGCGGAGTCCGTCAGCCCCAGCATTTT. This translates into CASGVRQPQHF.

The chain carries TRBV5-6 and TRBJ1-6; 9 positions agree with TRBD1. The CDR3 loop spans 14 amino acids. J gave up 5 bases and V 5 bases, and 2 bases lay outside the gene matches. The germline CDR1 and CDR2 sequences are SGHDT and YYEEEE. The chain's CDR3 is CASSWDRDNSPLHF. In DNA form, the CDR3 reads TGTGCCAGCAGTTGGGACAGGGATAATTCACCCCTCCACTTT.

This clone occurred once. J is TRBJ2-5 and V is TRBV7-2; 7 bases agree with TRBD1. CDR3 length: 16 residues. CDR1 is SGHTA and CDR2 is FQGNSA in the germline V gene. V was pared by 5 bases and J by 1 base, with 10 bases of the junction left unmatched. This chain's CDR3 is CASSPIGWDSQETQYF. The CDR3 nucleotides are TGTGCCAGCAGCCCGATCGGTTGGGACAGCCAAGAGACCCAGTACTTC.

The gene calls are TRBV11-2 and TRBJ1-1, with 11 bases identical to TRBD1. This CDR3 contains 13 residues. Germline V CDR1 and CDR2: SGHAT, FQNNGV. V was clipped by 5 bases and J by 10 bases; unmatched bases: 6. The CDR3 loop is CASSHGQGAVAFF. DNA for the CDR3: TGTGCCAGCAGCCATGGACAGGGGGCGGTAGCTTTCTTT.

The V and J genes are TRBV25-1 and TRBJ1-4; 8 bases match TRBD1. V was pared by 8 bases and J by 1 base, with 6 bases of the junction left unmatched. The CDR3 extends over 15 amino acids. Germline-derived CDR1 and CDR2 are MGHDK and SYGVNS. The CDR3 DNA is TGTGCCAGCGGGACAGGCAGTGTAACTAATGAAAAACTGTTTTTT. This sequence encodes CASGTGSVTNEKLFF. Full variable domain (missing parts from reference TRBV25-1 and TRBJ1-4): EADIYQTPRYLVIGTGKKITLECSQTMGHDKMYWYQQDPGMELHLIHYSYGVNSTEKGDLSSESTVSRIRTEHFPLTLESARPSHTSQYLCASGTGSVTNEKLFFGSGTQLSVL.

V and J are TRBV6-5 and TRBJ2-1; the match to TRBD2 covers 9 bases. This CDR3 is built from 16 residues. With 0 bases clipped from V and 2 bases from J, the junction kept 2 bases outside the gene matches. Per germline, CDR1 MNHEY and CDR2 SVGAGI. The CDR3 loop reads CASSYSKRGAYNEQFF. The CDR3 nucleotides read TGTGCCAGCAGTTACTCGAAGCGGGGGGCCTACAATGAGCAGTTCTTC.

The V call is TRBV25-1, the J call TRBJ2-2; D possibly corresponds to TRBD2 (6 bases). V shed 0 bases and J shed 0 bases, with 11 bases lying between them. Germline CDR1 reads MGHDK; CDR2 reads SYGVNS. The CDR3 is 17 amino acids. CDR3 coding DNA: TGTGCCAGCAGTGAATATGGCGGGGCGACGAACACCGGGGAGCTGTTTTTT. Translation gives CASSEYGGATNTGELFF. The variable domain in full, with the rest retrieved from reference TRBV25-1 and TRBJ2-2, is EADIYQTPRYLVIGTGKKITLECSQTMGHDKMYWYQQDPGMELHLIHYSYGVNSTEKGDLSSESTVSRIRTEHFPLTLESARPSHTSQYLCASSEYGGATNTGELFFGEGSRLTVL.

DNA of the CDR3: TGTGCCAGCAGTTTTTGGCAGGGGCGTTACTATGGCTACACCTTC. This encodes CASSFWQGRYYGYTF. The chain couples TRBV6-5 to TRBJ1-2; TRBD1 is a possible D gene (6 bases). The germline CDR1 and CDR2 sequences are MNHEY and SVGAGI. Trimming removed 4 bases at V and 3 bases at J, with 15 bases between. The CDR3 loop spans 15 amino acids.

CDR3 nucleotide sequence: TGTGCCAGCAGTTTAGGCATCAATGAGCAGTTCTTC. It is translated as CASSLGINEQFF. V gene TRBV28 combines with J gene TRBJ2-1, with no clear D. The CDR3 is 12 residues long. CDR1 MDHEN and CDR2 SYDVKM come from the germline V gene. V was trimmed by 2 bases and J by 6 bases, leaving 5 bases between them.

In this sample, this clone turned up once. The chain has TRBV2 and TRBJ1-1; D is uncertain. This CDR3 has 12 residues. Germline V CDR1 and CDR2: SNHLY, FYNNEI. Trimming took off 5 bases at V and 0 bases at J, with 4 bases between the two ends. The CDR3 sequence: CASSYMNTEAFF. CDR3 sequence (DNA): TGTGCCAGCAGTTACATGAACACTGAAGCTTTCTTT.

The chain links TRBV7-3 to TRBJ2-2; 10 nucleotides line up with TRBD2. This CDR3 spans 16 amino acids. The V segment lost 5 bases and the J segment 0 bases; nucleotides outside the gene matches: 3. Germline CDR1 and CDR2: SGHTA and FQGTGA. CDR3 loop: CASSPLAGANTGELFF. The CDR3 nucleotides are TGTGCCAGCAGCCCCCTAGCGGGGGCGAACACCGGGGAGCTGTTTTTT.

The V and J genes are TRBV4-1 and TRBJ2-1; 8 bases are a match to TRBD1. The CDR3 contains 15 residues. The V gene's germline CDR1 is MGHRA and CDR2 YSYEKL. Germline trimming cut 2 bases from V and 7 bases from J; bases unmatched to any gene: 7. The chain's CDR3 is CASSQIQGALNEQFF. Written as DNA, the CDR3 is TGCGCCAGCAGCCAAATTCAGGGGGCTTTAAATGAGCAGTTCTTC.

This chain joins TRBV2 and TRBJ1-6; D remains unclear. Per the germline V gene, CDR1 is SNHLY and CDR2 is FYNNEI. Trimming removed 3 bases at V and 6 bases at J, with 6 bases between. The CDR3 is 13 residues long. The CDR3 here is CASSEEGNSPLHF. CDR3 coding DNA: TGTGCCAGCAGTGAGGAGGGTAATTCACCCCTCCACTTT.

The rearrangement joins TRBV6-1 to TRBJ2-3; TRBD2 matches 15 bases. Looked up from germline, CDR1 is MNHNS and CDR2 is SASEGT. CDR3 length: 20 residues. V trimming: 4 bases; J trimming: 4 bases; junction bases outside the gene matches: 15. The CDR3 DNA sequence: TGTGCCAGCAGTGTTAGGACTAGCGGGGGGGCCAGATCTGGCGCAGATACGCAGTATTTT. This gives the protein CASSVRTSGGARSGADTQYF.

The rearrangement links TRBV13 to TRBJ1-1; no reliable D call. Germline loops: CDR1 PRHDT, CDR2 FYEKMQ (reference sequence). V dropped 5 bases and J dropped 6 bases, with 19 bases sitting between them. CDR3 size: 15 residues. CDR3: CASSPTGEWKSEAFF. The CDR3 bases are TGTGCCAGCAGCCCGACCGGGGAGTGGAAATCTGAAGCTTTCTTT.

The chain uses TRBV2 and TRBJ1-4, with a possible D match to TRBD1 (5 bases). Per germline, CDR1 SNHLY and CDR2 FYNNEI. CDR3 size: 12 residues. Between the trimmed V and J ends, which lost 10 bases and 8 bases, there was a span of 14 bases. In DNA, the CDR3 is TGTGCCAAAAGGGGCAATGGGGAAAAACTGTTTTTT. As protein: CAKRGNGEKLFF.